This TCR beta chain was identified during a study of patients and donors after allogeneic stem cell transplantation. The germline CDR1 and CDR2 sequences are SQVTM and ANQGSEA. This CDR3 comprises 16 residues. The V segment lost 7 bases and the J segment 5 bases; nucleotides outside the gene matches: 19. TCRdb reprocessed the RT-PCR reads with MiXCR, giving one entry per CDR3 protein. This sample has 30,000 to 35,000 distinct CDR3 sequences, with 6.8% found just once. This clonotype was obtained from a human donor who was either an allogeneic HSCT recipient or a stem cell or donor lymphocyte infusion donor (not recorded which). It is not recorded whose cells these are; they may come from a transplant donor. The chain is built from TRBV29-1 and TRBJ2-5; 7 bases agree with TRBD2. The sequencing sample was made of blood, either unsorted or a sorted T cell fraction (not recorded which). CDR3 coding DNA: TGCAGCGCCAACGGACTAGAGGGAGGACTCTCGGAGACCCAGTACTTC. Translated: CSANGLEGGLSETQYF. Variable domain in full (rest from reference TRBV29-1 and TRBJ2-5): SAVISQKPSRDICQRGTSLTIQCQVDSQVTMMFWYRQQPGQSLTLIATANQGSEATYESGFVIDKFPISRPNLTFSTLTVSNMSPEDSSIYLCSANGLEGGLSETQYFGPGTRLLVL.